The entry that follows covers one T cell receptor (beta chain) sequence. Its antigen is unknown. The sample is drawn from a study of T-cell memory formation after mild COVID-19. TCRdb reprocessed the 5' RACE reads via MiXCR and lists one record per CDR3 protein. The sample yields under 400,000 distinct CDR3 sequences, about 21% seen once. V dropped 3 bases and J dropped 6 bases, with 12 bases sitting between them. The CDR3 has 13 amino acids. From germline, CDR1 is DFQATT and CDR2 SNEGSKA (reference sequence). Study outcomes and limitations: Mostly located in CM and EM were contracting CD4+ clones, with contracting CD8+ clones located in EMRA.

The receptor comes from an adult woman who had mild COVID-19 (a few samples of this study predate the infection). Cell type and time point are not known. The rearrangement joins TRBV20-1 to TRBJ1-5; no firm D call. The sample comprised PBMCs or a T cell subset sorted from them (not recorded which). The CDR3 DNA is TGCAGTGCTAGGGCCCTACCGGGTCAGCCCCAGCATTTT. Translation: CSARALPGQPQHF.